One sample yielded the 20 T cell receptor beta chains listed below, sequenced in a study of blood T cell repertoires in COVID-19. Assay: immunoSEQ multiplex PCR; the TCRdb copy retains only in-frame clones and omits some. The table includes around 300,000 clones, 80% to 90% detected once. The sequencing input was PBMCs or T cells enriched from blood (not recorded which). These receptors came from a woman under 30 who had recovered from COVID-19.

V usage is TRBV2 and J usage is TRBJ1-2; 12 bases align to TRBD1. The V gene's germline CDR1 is SNHLY and CDR2 FYNNEI. Trimming at V came to 9 bases and at J to 4 bases, leaving 12 bases not matched to a gene. This CDR3 contains 16 residues. The CDR3 loop reads CARSTTGTGGFYGYTF. In nucleotides, the CDR3 is TGTGCCAGATCAACTACCGGGACAGGGGGCTTCTATGGCTACACCTTC. The complete variable domain, with remaining parts taken from reference TRBV2 and TRBJ1-2, reads EPEVTQTPSHQVTQMGQEVILRCVPISNHLYFYWYRQILGQKVEFLVSFYNNEISEKSEIFDDQFSVERPDGSNFTLKIRSTKLEDSAMYFCARSTTGTGGFYGYTFGSGTRLTVV.

The chain recombines TRBV6-4 with TRBJ2-1; 9 bases line up with TRBD1. Per germline, CDR1 MRHNA and CDR2 SNTAGT. The V and J ends lost 6 bases and 7 bases, in that order; junction bases with no gene match: 13. The CDR3 runs 16 residues. This CDR3 is CASRTMGQGGKNEQFF. CDR3 in DNA: TGTGCCAGCAGAACCATGGGACAGGGCGGAAAAAATGAGCAGTTCTTC.

This clone has just one count. The chain combines TRBV19 with TRBJ2-3; TRBD1 agrees at 8 bases. CDR1 is LNHDA, CDR2 SQIVND, per germline (reference sequence). CDR3 length: 16 amino acids. The V gene end was trimmed by 8 bases and the J gene end by 0 bases; junction bases not matched to a gene: 10. For the CDR3, the DNA is TGTGCCAGTGGGACAGGATATCCTTTAAGCACAGATACGCAGTATTTT. Protein sequence: CASGTGYPLSTDTQYF.

This sequence joins TRBV5-4 and TRBJ2-7; 8 bases fit TRBD2. The ends lost 4 bases at V and 0 bases at J; junction bases unmatched: 6. From germline, CDR1 is SGHNT and CDR2 YYREEE (reference sequence). The CDR3 sequence is 15 residues long. This CDR3 reads CASSPKRGLSYEQYF. The CDR3 coding sequence is TGTGCCAGCAGCCCGAAGCGGGGGCTCTCCTACGAGCAGTACTTC.

The chain recombines TRBV27 with TRBJ1-3, with a possible D match to TRBD1 (5 bases). V was shortened by 6 bases and J by 1 base, with 10 bases between the two germline ends. Germline lookup yields CDR1 MNHEY and CDR2 SMNVEV (reference sequence). The CDR3 totals 14 residues. CDR3 in DNA: TGTGCCAGCAGCGGGGGAATTTCTGGAAACACCATATATTTT. Encoded protein: CASSGGISGNTIYF.

Here the CDR3 DNA reads TGCGCCAGCAGTGACGGTCGGGGTGGAGATGAAAAACTGTTTTTT. As protein: CASSDGRGGDEKLFF. The rearrangement joins TRBV10-2 to TRBJ1-4; D is unclear. The V end was cut by 3 bases, the J end by 6 bases, with 14 bases between. Germline CDR1 is WSHSY and CDR2 is SAAADI. This CDR3 comprises 15 residues.

The genes are TRBV4-2 and TRBJ1-2, with TRBD1 as a possible D gene (6 bases). CDR3 length: 15 amino acids. The germline V gene encodes CDR1 LGHNA and CDR2 YNFKEQ. V was clipped by 5 bases and J by 2 bases, with 15 bases between them. CDR3 nucleotide sequence: TGTGCCAGCAGCATGGTTGTGGGGGCGAACTATGGCTACACCTTC. Translation gives CASSMVVGANYGYTF.

V usage is TRBV6-1 and J usage is TRBJ1-2; D not certain. V lost 3 bases, J lost 5 bases, and 13 bases lay in between. The CDR3 totals 14 residues. Germline V gene sequence: CDR1 MNHNS, CDR2 SASEGT. This chain's CDR3 is CASSDPGGYYGYTF. The DNA of the CDR3 is TGTGCCAGCAGTGATCCGGGAGGCTATTATGGCTACACCTTC.

This chain links TRBV7-8 with TRBJ2-2, with TRBD2 identical over 14 bases. Germline V lookup: CDR1 SGHVS, CDR2 FQNEAQ. There are 17 residues in the CDR3. After removal of 5 bases from V and 4 bases from J, the junction contained 6 bases not matched to a gene. The CDR3: CASSLGLAGGITGELFF. DNA for the CDR3: TGTGCCAGCAGCCTAGGACTAGCGGGGGGAATCACCGGGGAGCTGTTTTTT.

This chain uses TRBV29-1 with TRBJ1-1; TRBD1 is a possible D gene (5 bases). The CDR3 is made up of 13 amino acids. The germline V gene has CDR1 SQVTM and CDR2 ANQGSEA. The V gene lost 6 bases and the J gene lost 3 bases, with 14 bases spanning the gap. CDR3 protein: CSVHLGGDTEAFF. The CDR3 region has the DNA TGCAGCGTCCACCTCGGGGGGGACACTGAAGCTTTCTTT.

The chain joins TRBV19 to TRBJ2-7; D perhaps matches TRBD2 (6 bases). In germline, CDR1 is LNHDA, CDR2 SQIVND (reference sequence). The V gene lost 3 bases and the J gene lost 5 bases, with 17 bases spanning the gap. The CDR3 has 15 amino acids. The CDR3 region is CASSMIGGIINEQYF. In nucleotides, the CDR3 is TGTGCCAGTAGTATGATCGGAGGGATTATCAACGAGCAGTACTTC.

The V call is TRBV27, the J call TRBJ1-1; tentatively, D is TRBD1 (6 bases). Per the germline V gene, CDR1 is MNHEY and CDR2 is SMNVEV (reference sequence). Trimming left V 0 bases short and J 5 bases short, with 19 bases between. The CDR3 spans 17 residues. The CDR3 reads CASSLSSPGGPGTEAFF. The CDR3 nucleotides are TGTGCCAGCAGTTTATCTTCACCGGGGGGGCCGGGGACTGAAGCTTTCTTT.

The chain joins TRBV6-6 to TRBJ2-5, with 7 bases aligning to TRBD2. V lost 8 bases, J lost 2 bases, and 8 bases stayed unmatched. The CDR3 loop spans 14 amino acids. Per germline, CDR1 MNHNY and CDR2 SVGAGI (reference sequence). CDR3 amino acids: CASLAAWGQETQYF. The CDR3 DNA follows: TGTGCCAGCCTAGCGGCCTGGGGGCAAGAGACCCAGTACTTC.

The gene calls are TRBV6-5 and TRBJ1-1; 7 bases line up with TRBD1. Trimming at V came to 2 bases and at J to 4 bases, leaving 1 base not matched to a gene. Looked up from germline, CDR1 is MNHEY and CDR2 is SVGAGI. CDR3 length: 13 residues. The CDR3 is CASSYDRVTEAFF. The CDR3 DNA follows: TGTGCCAGCAGTTACGACAGGGTCACTGAAGCTTTCTTT.

The V gene is TRBV3-1 (or the pseudogene TRBV3-2), the J gene TRBJ1-2; maybe TRBD1 (6 bases). The CDR3 sequence is 12 residues long. Trimming cost V 3 bases and J 8 bases, with 10 bases left between them. Germline V gene lookup returns CDR1 LGHDT and CDR2 YNNKEL (reference sequence). CDR3 coding DNA: TGTGCCAGCAGCCAGGCGGACAGAGGCTACACCTTC. Amino acids: CASSQADRGYTF.

The chain has TRBV28 and TRBJ1-5; TRBD1 matches 7 bases. CDR1 is MDHEN and CDR2 is SYDVKM in the germline V gene. The ends lost 6 bases at V and 5 bases at J; junction bases unmatched: 13. The CDR3 runs 16 residues. The CDR3 here is CASSQEQGKGYQPQHF. Written as DNA, the CDR3 is TGTGCCAGCAGCCAAGAACAGGGGAAGGGTTATCAGCCCCAGCATTTT.

This clone was seen just once. The rearrangement uses TRBV12-2 and TRBJ1-2; TRBD1 was called by the table and not checked on the DNA. TRBV12-2 is noted as a pseudogene. The CDR3 loop spans 15 amino acids. The CDR3 region has the DNA TGTGCAAGTCGCCCCCGGGACAGGGGCACCCATGGCTACACCTTC. This sequence encodes CASRPRDRGTHGYTF.

This chain uses TRBV9 with TRBJ2-5; a weak D match, TRBD1 (7 bases). V was clipped by 4 bases and J by 5 bases, with 18 bases between them. The CDR3 spans 15 residues. CDR1 is SGDLS, CDR2 YYNGEE, per germline. This CDR3 is CASSPRGGGWETQYF. For the CDR3, the DNA is TGTGCCAGCAGCCCAAGAGGAGGGGGCTGGGAGACCCAGTACTTC.

The rearrangement uses TRBV28 and TRBJ1-1; D gene uncertain. This CDR3 has 14 amino acids. CDR1 is MDHEN and CDR2 is SYDVKM in the germline V gene. Between the trimmed V and J ends, which lost 5 bases and 6 bases, there was a span of 16 bases. CDR3 nucleotides: TGTGCCAGCAGTGACTGGAGATGGTCTCCTGAAGCTTTCTTT. This sequence encodes CASSDWRWSPEAFF.

The rearrangement links TRBV5-1 to TRBJ1-1; D call uncertain. The CDR3 is made up of 14 amino acids. The germline V gene has CDR1 SGHRS and CDR2 YFSETQ. Trimming stripped 4 bases from V and 1 base from J, with 11 bases between. As DNA, the CDR3 is TGCGCCAGCAGCGTTAACGGAGAGAACACTGAAGCTTTCTTT. It specifies CASSVNGENTEAFF.